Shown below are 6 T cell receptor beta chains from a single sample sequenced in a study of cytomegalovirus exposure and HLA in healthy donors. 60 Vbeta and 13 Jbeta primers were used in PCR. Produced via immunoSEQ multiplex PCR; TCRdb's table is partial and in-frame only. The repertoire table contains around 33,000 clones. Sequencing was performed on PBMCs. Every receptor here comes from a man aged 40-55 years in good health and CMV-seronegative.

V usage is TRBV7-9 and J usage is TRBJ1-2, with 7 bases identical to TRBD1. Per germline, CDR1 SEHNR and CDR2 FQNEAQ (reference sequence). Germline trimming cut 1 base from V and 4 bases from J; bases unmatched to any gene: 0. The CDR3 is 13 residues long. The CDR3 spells CASSLGQGYGYTF. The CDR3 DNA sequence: TGTGCCAGCAGCTTAGGACAGGGCTATGGCTACACCTTC.

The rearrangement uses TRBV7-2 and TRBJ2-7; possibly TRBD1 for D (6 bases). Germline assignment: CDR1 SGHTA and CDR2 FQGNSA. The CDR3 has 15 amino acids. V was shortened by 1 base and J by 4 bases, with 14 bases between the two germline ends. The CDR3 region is CASSLEGTGPYEQYF. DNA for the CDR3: TGTGCCAGCAGCTTAGAAGGAACAGGGCCTTACGAGCAGTACTTC.

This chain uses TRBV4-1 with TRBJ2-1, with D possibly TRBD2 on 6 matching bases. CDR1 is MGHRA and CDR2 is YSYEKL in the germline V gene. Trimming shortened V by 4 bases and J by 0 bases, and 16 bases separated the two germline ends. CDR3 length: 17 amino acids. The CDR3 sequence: CASSPRVGGSSYNEQFF. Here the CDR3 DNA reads TGCGCCAGCAGCCCCCGGGTGGGGGGTAGCTCCTACAATGAGCAGTTCTTC.

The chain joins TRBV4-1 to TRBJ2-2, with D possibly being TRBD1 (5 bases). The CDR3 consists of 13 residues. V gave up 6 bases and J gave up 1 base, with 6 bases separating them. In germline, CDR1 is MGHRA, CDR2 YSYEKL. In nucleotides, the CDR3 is TGCGCCAGCAGAACAGGGAACACCGGGGAGCTGTTTTTT. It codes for CASRTGNTGELFF.

This CDR3 is CSVVRLATYNEQFF. CDR3 coding DNA: TGCAGCGTCGTTCGACTAGCAACCTACAATGAGCAGTTCTTC. The V gene is TRBV29-1, the J gene TRBJ2-1; 7 nucleotides match TRBD2. Germline V gene lookup returns CDR1 SQVTM and CDR2 ANQGSEA. The V and J ends lost 6 bases and 2 bases, in that order; junction bases with no gene match: 7. The CDR3 runs 14 residues.

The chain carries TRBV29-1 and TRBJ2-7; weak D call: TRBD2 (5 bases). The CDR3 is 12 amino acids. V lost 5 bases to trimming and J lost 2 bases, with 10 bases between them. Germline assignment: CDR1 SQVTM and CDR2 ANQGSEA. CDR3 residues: CSVTSETYEQYF. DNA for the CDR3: TGCAGCGTTACTAGTGAAACCTACGAGCAGTACTTC.